Below, 13 T cell receptor beta chains from the same sample are listed, as sequenced in a study of shared clonotypes between healthy human individuals. Clones were read by immunoSEQ multiplex PCR, and TCRdb kept only the in-frame ones, dropping some. The data show approximately 2,000,000 clones, over 85% seen once. CD45RO-negative, CCR7-positively selected cells formed the naive CD8 fraction, excluding terminally differentiated effector memory CD45RA+ cells. The sequenced material came from naive CD8+ T cells from PBMCs. The receptors originated from a young man in good health. Some clones in this sample may be carry-over from other donors' samples.

This chain joins TRBV9 and TRBJ2-7, with D tentatively TRBD2 (5 bases). Germline lookup yields CDR1 SGDLS and CDR2 YYNGEE. Deletions cut 6 bases from V and 11 bases from J, with 21 bases between. CDR3 size: 13 residues. The CDR3 is CASTGKGTQEEYF. The CDR3 DNA reads as TGTGCCAGCACCGGAAAGGGCACCCAGGAGGAGTACTTC.

This chain connects TRBV4-3 to TRBJ2-7; TRBD2 aligns across 7 bases. V shed 1 base, J shed 5 bases, and the junction held 17 bases outside the gene matches. CDR1 LGHNA and CDR2 YSLEER come from the germline V gene. The CDR3 runs 18 residues. CDR3 nucleotide sequence: TGCGCCAGCAGCCAAGGGCGGGAGTTTCTTTCCCGGGGCCACGAGCAGTACTTC. Its translation: CASSQGREFLSRGHEQYF.

J is TRBJ2-1 and V is TRBV11-2; the D gene could be TRBD1 or TRBD2 (5 bases each). Per the germline V gene, CDR1 is SGHAT and CDR2 is FQNNGV. This CDR3 is 14 amino acids long. Trimming stripped 3 bases from V and 6 bases from J, with 12 bases between. Here the CDR3 reads CASSFAGTSNEQFF. The CDR3 DNA is TGTGCCAGCAGCTTTGCAGGGACGAGCAATGAGCAGTTCTTC.

V gene TRBV27 combines with J gene TRBJ1-2; no clear D. The germline V gene encodes CDR1 MNHEY and CDR2 SMNVEV (reference sequence). This CDR3 is 15 amino acids long. The ends were cut back, 5 bases at V and 1 base at J, with 14 bases in the middle. CDR3 bases: TGTGCCAGCAGTACCCACAGCGAACTTAACTATGGCTACACCTTC. Amino acid sequence: CASSTHSELNYGYTF.

In the case of this clone: This same CDR3 is encoded by further DNA sequences in the sample. The genes are TRBV9 and TRBJ2-3; D is unresolved. The germline V gene encodes CDR1 SGDLS and CDR2 YYNGEE. V gave up 2 bases and J gave up 1 base, with 8 bases separating them. The CDR3 extends over 14 amino acids. CDR3 DNA: TGTGCCAGCAGCGTCGGACGACGCACAGATACGCAGTATTTT. This gives the protein CASSVGRRTDTQYF.

The chain couples TRBV27 to TRBJ1-5; D possibly corresponds to TRBD1 (6 bases). Germline V gene data show CDR1 as MNHEY and CDR2 as SMNVEV (reference sequence). The CDR3 runs 16 residues. V was clipped by 6 bases and J by 2 bases, with 17 bases between them. CDR3: CASSLGTTVGNQPQHF. The CDR3 bases are TGTGCCAGCAGCCTAGGGACAACCGTTGGCAATCAGCCCCAGCATTTT.

V usage is TRBV4-3 and J usage is TRBJ2-2, with D hard to call. Germline V CDR1 and CDR2: LGHNA, YSLEER. This CDR3 comprises 14 residues. Trimming cost V 2 bases and J 6 bases, with 10 bases left between them. The CDR3, as DNA: TGCGCCAGCAGCCAATTATACGTCCCCGGGGAGCTGTTTTTT. It codes for CASSQLYVPGELFF.

V usage is TRBV9 and J usage is TRBJ2-7, with D possibly TRBD1 on 5 matching bases. Deletions cut 4 bases from V and 5 bases from J, with 19 bases between. This CDR3 comprises 15 residues. The V gene's germline CDR1 is SGDLS and CDR2 YYNGEE. CDR3 sequence: CASSRVQGSLHEQYF. The CDR3 coding sequence is TGTGCCAGCAGCCGAGTCCAGGGATCTTTACACGAGCAGTACTTC.

This sequence joins TRBV5-1 and TRBJ1-3, with D perhaps matching TRBD1 (5 bases). Germline values: CDR1 SGHRS, CDR2 YFSETQ. CDR3 length: 15 residues. The ends were cut back, 0 bases at V and 4 bases at J, with 11 bases in the middle. CDR3 sequence reads: CASSLGAGDGNTIYF. As DNA, the CDR3 is TGCGCCAGCAGCTTGGGAGCCGGGGACGGAAACACCATATATTTT.

This clone was seen only a few times. This specimen includes other DNA sequences encoding the same CDR3. J is TRBJ1-2 and V is TRBV25-1; the D is unclear. Germline loops: CDR1 MGHDK, CDR2 SYGVNS. The CDR3 is 10 residues long. Trimming removed 4 bases from V and 4 bases from J, with 1 base in between. CDR3 sequence (DNA): TGTGCCAGCAGTGGCTATGGCTACACCTTC. It translates to CASSGYGYTF.

The genes are TRBV27 and TRBJ2-7; the match to TRBD2 covers 8 bases. CDR3 length: 14 residues. Germline V gene data show CDR1 as MNHEY and CDR2 as SMNVEV (reference sequence). The J segment lost 2 bases and the V segment lost 5 bases, leaving 5 bases of the junction unmatched. The chain's CDR3 is CASSITGGTYEQYF. The CDR3 coding sequence is TGTGCCAGCAGTATAACGGGGGGGACCTACGAGCAGTACTTC.

The V gene is TRBV27, the J gene TRBJ2-1; 7 bases are shared with TRBD2. CDR1 and CDR2 from the germline V gene are MNHEY and SMNVEV (reference sequence). V trimming: 0 bases; J trimming: 3 bases; junction bases outside the gene matches: 8. The CDR3 contains 17 residues. The CDR3 bases are TGTGCCAGCAGTTTATCCCCCCCTAGCGGAAGCTACAATGAGCAGTTCTTC. Its protein product is CASSLSPPSGSYNEQFF.

J is TRBJ2-7 and V is TRBV7-8, with 7 bases lining up with TRBD1. Per germline, CDR1 SGHVS and CDR2 FQNEAQ. The CDR3 consists of 14 residues. The V segment lost 7 bases and the J segment 0 bases; nucleotides outside the gene matches: 6. Here the CDR3 reads CASTSYRGSYEQYF. CDR3 coding DNA: TGTGCCAGCACATCATACAGGGGCTCCTACGAGCAGTACTTC.